Below are 9 T cell receptor beta chains sequenced from a single sample in a study of cytomegalovirus exposure and HLA in healthy donors. The PCR contained 60 Vbeta and 13 Jbeta primers. Clones were sequenced by immunoSEQ multiplex PCR, and TCRdb holds only the in-frame ones, with some missing. Among 100,000 or so clones listed, about 75% were seen once. The source material was PBMCs. These receptors all come from a woman under 30 in good health and CMV-seropositive.

The sample holds a few counts of this clone. The J gene is TRBJ2-7, the V gene TRBV4-3; the D gene is possibly TRBD2 (6 bases). Looked up from germline, CDR1 is LGHNA and CDR2 is YSLEER. The CDR3 sequence is 16 residues long. The germline V and J ends were trimmed by 0 bases and 3 bases, with 15 bases remaining between them. CDR3 sequence (DNA): TGCGCCAGCAGCCAAGATTCCGGGACTGGGGGCTACGAGCAGTACTTC. This encodes CASSQDSGTGGYEQYF.

The chain joins TRBV7-6 to TRBJ2-2; D remains ambiguous. Per germline, CDR1 SGHVS and CDR2 FNYEAQ. The V gene lost 1 base and the J gene lost 7 bases, with 7 bases spanning the gap. This CDR3 contains 13 residues. CDR3 region: CASSLEEDGELFF. CDR3 bases: TGTGCCAGCAGCTTAGAAGAGGACGGGGAGCTGTTTTTT. Filled out from reference TRBV7-6 and TRBJ2-2, the complete variable domain reads GAGVSQSPRYKVTKRGQDVALRCDPISGHVSLYWYRQALGQGPEFLTYFNYEAQQDKSGLPNDRFSAERPEGSISTLTIQRTEQRDSAMYRCASSLEEDGELFFGEGSRLTVL.

CDR3 sequence (DNA): TGTGCCACTTGTCCTCCTAGCCGGGAGACCCAGTACTTC. It codes for CATCPPSRETQYF. The rearrangement joins TRBV19 to TRBJ2-5; TRBD2 might be the D (5 bases). The V end lost 10 bases, the J end lost 5 bases, and 17 bases lay between the germline ends. This CDR3 is built from 13 residues. The germline CDR1 and CDR2 sequences are LNHDA and SQIVND (reference sequence).

The V and J genes are TRBV15 and TRBJ1-4; D gene unclear. Trimming took off 0 bases at V and 3 bases at J, with 8 bases between the two ends. Germline CDR1 is LNHNV and CDR2 is YYDKDF (reference sequence). CDR3 length: 15 amino acids. Written as DNA, the CDR3 is TGTGCCACCAGCAGAGATTTGGCAGCTAATGAAAAACTGTTTTTT. Encoded protein: CATSRDLAANEKLFF.

The chain carries TRBV28 and TRBJ2-2; 7 bases map to TRBD2. Unmatched junction bases numbered 13, after V lost 5 bases and J lost 4 bases. The CDR3 has 17 amino acids. Germline V gene sequence: CDR1 MDHEN, CDR2 SYDVKM. The CDR3 DNA reads as TGTGCCAGCAGTCCCCCGTCGTCGGGGGGAGCCACCGGGGAGCTGTTTTTT. Translation gives CASSPPSSGGATGELFF. The full variable domain, completed using reference TRBV28 and TRBJ2-2, is DVKVTQSSRYLVKRTGEKVFLECVQDMDHENMFWYRQDPGLGLRLIYFSYDVKMKEKGDIPEGYSVSREKKERFSLILESASTNQTSMYLCASSPPSSGGATGELFFGEGSRLTVL.

The chain links TRBV29-1 to TRBJ2-1; 11 nucleotides align to TRBD2. Germline CDR1 reads SQVTM; CDR2 reads ANQGSEA. CDR3 length equals 14 residues. V lost 7 bases to trimming and J lost 4 bases; unmatched junction nucleotides: 6. The CDR3: CSGGLAGDYNEQFF. The CDR3 bases are TGCAGCGGCGGACTAGCGGGCGATTACAATGAGCAGTTCTTC.

This clone has a handful of counts. V and J are TRBV2 and TRBJ1-1; 9 nucleotides line up with TRBD1. The CDR3 spans 16 residues. Germline V gives CDR1 SNHLY, CDR2 FYNNEI. The V and J ends lost 8 bases and 5 bases, in that order; junction bases with no gene match: 15. CDR3 sequence (DNA): TGTGCCAGCTCCGATACCGGACAGGGGAGGCGGACTGAAGCTTTCTTT. Protein sequence: CASSDTGQGRRTEAFF.

The genes are TRBV10-3 and TRBJ2-5; TRBD2 might be the D (6 bases). There are 13 residues in the CDR3. The germline gives CDR1 ENHRY, CDR2 SYGVKD. V lost 4 bases, J lost 6 bases, and 12 bases lay in between. This chain's CDR3 is CAISAGERQTQYF. The CDR3 DNA reads as TGTGCCATCAGTGCGGGAGAGCGACAGACCCAGTACTTC.

The chain combines TRBV27 with TRBJ2-2; the match to TRBD2 covers 8 bases. From germline, CDR1 is MNHEY and CDR2 SMNVEV (reference sequence). The CDR3 is 15 residues long. The junction had 9 bases not matched to a gene; V was cut back by 8 bases and J by 4 bases. CDR3 sequence (DNA): TGTGCCAGCGGGGGACTAGGGATGGTCACCGGGGAGCTGTTTTTT. Its protein is CASGGLGMVTGELFF.